This TCR beta chain appears in the sequencing data of a study of regulatory T cells in long-lasting Graves disease. The time point denotes: newly diagnosed GD, antithyroid drugs for less than 3 months. Following extraction of RNA from PBMCs, that RNA was used to make the TCR library. CDR3 regions were amplified by Arm-PCR using iRepertoire HTBI primers to build TCR beta libraries. TCRdb called the multiplex PCR reads again in MiXCR, with one record for every CDR3 protein. The repertoire holds around 250,000 distinct CDR3 sequences, with about 17% as singletons. This clonotype was detected ten times or more. There are 15 residues in the CDR3. Germline lookup yields CDR1 MNHEY and CDR2 SVGEGT. After removal of 5 bases from V and 2 bases from J, the junction contained 5 bases not matched to a gene. The same specimen was also included in a second study, on T cells in Graves' hyperthyroidism and ophthalmopathy. From that paper: Uncontrolled infection, other autoimmune disease, pregnancy or lactation disqualified patients from enrolment.

This specimen was peripheral blood mononuclear cells (PBMCs), taken at new diagnosis, from a patient treated with antithyroid drugs. V gene TRBV6-2 or TRBV6-3 combines with J gene TRBJ2-3; 9 nucleotides agree with TRBD1. The sequence came from a woman in her twenties or thirties with Graves disease. The DNA for the CDR3 is TGTGCCAGCAGTGCGACAGGGGGTCCCACAGATACGCAGTATTTT. Translated, it gives CASSATGGPTDTQYF.